This T cell receptor beta chain was sequenced during a study of blood T cell repertoires in COVID-19. At the level of the study: Sources were T cells, B-cell-depleted T cells, or PBMCs; the material itself was cDNA or gDNA.

This clone was picked up one time. The CDR3 consists of 13 residues. CDR1 SGHNT and CDR2 YYREEE come from the germline V gene (reference sequence). The J segment lost 5 bases and the V segment lost 4 bases, leaving 5 bases of the junction unmatched. The method was immunoSEQ multiplex PCR; TCRdb's version includes in-frame clones alone and lacks a portion of them. Among 500,000 or so clones listed, roughly nine tenths were seen once. The receptor was derived from a woman younger than 30 who had recovered from COVID-19. The chain uses TRBV5-4 and TRBJ1-2; TRBD1 matches 7 bases. Sequenced: PBMCs or T cells enriched from blood (not recorded which). The CDR3 spells CASSRDSTYGYTF. CDR3 in DNA: TGTGCCAGCAGCCGGGACAGTACTTATGGCTACACCTTC.